The clone carrying this T cell receptor beta chain was recorded once. Methods used by the authors: Estimated nucleated cell counts came from reference gene primer amplification. The assay was immunoSEQ multiplex PCR, and TCRdb's table has in-frame clones only and misses some. Clonal size and the V and J genes are those of that table, whereas D and trimming came from the DNA. The sample holds roughly 100,000 clones, about 64% seen once. The sample originates from a study of blood T cell repertoires in COVID-19. Study context: The origin of the acute and convalescent COVID-19 samples was the United States, Italy and Spain. PBMCs, B-cell-depleted T cells, or T cells were the source of the cDNA or gDNA that made up the material.

The source of this sequence is a human donor with acute or convalescent COVID-19. The donor label of this sample is uncertain. Source material: peripheral blood.

CDR3 in DNA: TGCAGCGCTCGGACCCCGGGGATGAATGAGCAGTTCTTC. Its translation is CSARTPGMNEQFF. The J gene is TRBJ2-1, the V gene TRBV29-1; possible D gene TRBD2, 5 bases. V was trimmed by 7 bases and J by 7 bases, leaving 17 bases between them. Germline assignment: CDR1 SQVTM and CDR2 ANQGSEA. The CDR3 spans 13 residues.